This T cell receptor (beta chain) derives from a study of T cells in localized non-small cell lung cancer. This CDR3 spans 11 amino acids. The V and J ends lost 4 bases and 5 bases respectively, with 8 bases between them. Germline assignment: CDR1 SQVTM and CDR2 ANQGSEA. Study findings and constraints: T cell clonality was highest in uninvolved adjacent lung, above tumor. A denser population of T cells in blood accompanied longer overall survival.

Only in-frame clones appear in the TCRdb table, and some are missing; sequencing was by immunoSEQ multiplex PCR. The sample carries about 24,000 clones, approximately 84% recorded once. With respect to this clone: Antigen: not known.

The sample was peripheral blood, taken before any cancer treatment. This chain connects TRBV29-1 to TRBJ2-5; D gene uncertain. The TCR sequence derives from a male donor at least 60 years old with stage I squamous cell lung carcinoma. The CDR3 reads CSVALKETQYF. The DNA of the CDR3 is TGCAGCGTTGCACTTAAGGAGACCCAGTACTTC.